Listed below are T cell receptor beta chains from one sample, sequenced in a study of cytomegalovirus exposure and HLA in healthy donors. Libraries were prepared by immunoSEQ multiplex PCR; TCRdb keeps only in-frame clonotypes and omits some of them. This sample has 90,000 to 120,000 clones, with 65% to 80% found just once. Source material: PBMCs. These receptors were obtained from a male donor in good health and CMV-seronegative. The CDR3 runs from the conserved cysteine through the conserved F or W. The order of the fields is D gene, clone size, V gene, CDR3 length, J gene, CDR3 DNA, CDR3 protein. D genes are given only for firm matches. Size tells how often a clone was seen (once, few, many) or the class of an expanded clone, and some rows leave it out.

TRBD1	NA	TRBV6-6	15	TRBJ2-7	TGTGCCAGCACCAACCCCGGGACAGGGACCTATGAGCAGTACTTC	CASTNPGTGTYEQYF
TRBD1	NA	TRBV29-1	13	TRBJ1-6	TGCAGCGCCTCGGACAGGGCAAATTCACCCCTCCACTTT	CSASDRANSPLHF
NA	NA	TRBV5-1	14	TRBJ2-5	TGCGCCAGCAGCACCGGGGACAACCAAGAGACCCAGTACTTC	CASSTGDNQETQYF
TRBD1	NA	TRBV2	15	TRBJ1-2	TGTGCCAGCAGTGAAGTGGGCCCGACAGGGGGTGGCTACACCTTC	CASSEVGPTGGGYTF
TRBD2	NA	TRBV5-8	15	TRBJ2-7	TGTGCCAGCAGCTTTCGGGGGGGCCTCCTCTACGAGCAGTACTTC	CASSFRGGLLYEQYF
NA	NA	TRBV5-1	14	TRBJ1-1	TGCGCCAGCAGCTTGACGGGGGGCCTCACTGAAGCTTTCTTT	CASSLTGGLTEAFF
NA	few	TRBV7-9	14	TRBJ1-1	TGTGCCAGCAGCTTAGAACAGATTAACACTGAAGCTTTCTTT	CASSLEQINTEAFF
NA	NA	TRBV5-4	11	TRBJ2-2	TGTGCCAGCGGGTGGGCTGGGGAGCTGTTTTTT	CASGWAGELFF
TRBD2	NA	TRBV9	17	TRBJ2-1	TGTGCCAGCAGCGCGAGGGAGGGAGGGCCCTCGGAGAATGAGCAGTTCTTC	CASSAREGGPSENEQFF
TRBD1	NA	TRBV7-9	13	TRBJ1-2	TGTGCCAGCAGCACCGGGACAGCATATGGCTACACCTTC	CASSTGTAYGYTF
NA	NA	TRBV4-1	16	TRBJ1-1	TGCGCCAGCAGCACACCACCTACTAGAGCGAACACTGAAGCTTTCTTT	CASSTPPTRANTEAFF
NA	NA	TRBV27	14	TRBJ2-7	TGTGCCAGCAGTTTAATCTCGGGGACCTACGAGCAGTACTTC	CASSLISGTYEQYF
TRBD2	NA	TRBV27	16	TRBJ2-7	TGTGCCAGCAGTTTGACTAGCGGGAGGGCCATCGGCGAGCAGTACTTC	CASSLTSGRAIGEQYF